This T cell receptor beta chain was recovered during a study of lymphopenia after photon versus proton radiotherapy. Study-level points and caveats: Photon-treated patients lost naive T cells and TCR diversity; proton-treated stayed stable. Post-nadir TCR diversity decline inversely tracked overall survival among those who died. Better survival with proton therapy was suggested as possible, not demonstrated.

Details on this clone: What it binds is not known.

The CDR3 runs 13 residues. Trimming stripped 3 bases from V and 5 bases from J, with 12 bases between. Per the germline V gene, CDR1 is GTSNPN and CDR2 is SVGIG (reference sequence). Using immunoSEQ multiplex PCR, the repertoire was profiled, and TCRdb retains in-frame clones only, with some absent. The profile covers some 55,000 clones, with approximately 83% appearing a single time and around 2.1% taken by the ten largest. The TCR was taken from a man in his forties with gastric cancer. The source was peripheral blood, collected from a patient treated with photon-based radiotherapy. The gene calls are TRBV30 and TRBJ2-3; D is ambiguous. The CDR3 loop reads CAWSPVIGDTQYF. As DNA, the CDR3 is TGTGCCTGGAGCCCCGTCATTGGAGATACGCAGTATTTT.